Given below is one T cell receptor (beta chain) in context. Germline V gene data show CDR1 as SGHNT and CDR2 as YYREEE (reference sequence). Trimming pared 4 bases from V and 6 bases from J, leaving 10 bases between. The CDR3 totals 13 residues. The PCR employed 60 Vbeta primers together with 13 Jbeta primers. Sequenced by immunoSEQ multiplex PCR; TCRdb stores in-frame clones only, minus some. Recorded for this sample: roughly 64,000 clones. These data belong to a study of cytomegalovirus exposure and HLA in healthy donors. Study background: Roughly 85 million unique TCRs from HLA-typed donors were held in an early release of data.

Sequenced sample: PBMCs. The clonotype originates from a woman between 18 and 30 years old in good health and CMV-seronegative. V is TRBV5-4 and J is TRBJ2-2; tentatively, D is TRBD2 (6 bases). For the CDR3, the DNA is TGTGCCAGCAGCAACAAGCGGGCCGGGGAGCTGTTTTTT. Amino acids: CASSNKRAGELFF.